This TCR beta chain was identified in a study of T cell repertoires in cytomegalovirus infection. Study as a whole: The public TCR beta signatures pointed to both CMV infection and matching HLA type.

The CDR3 loop spans 11 amino acids. Looked up from germline, CDR1 is MNHEY and CDR2 is SVGEGT. Between the trimmed V and J ends, which lost 2 bases and 7 bases, there was a span of 5 bases. A single record per CDR3 protein comes from TCRdb applying MiXCR to the reads. The sample records over 200,000 distinct CDR3 sequences, roughly 15% being singletons. Sequenced material: PBMCs. The TCR was taken from a human donor in good health (CMV status not recorded). Some clones in this sample may be carry-over from other donors' samples. The chain joins TRBV6-2 or TRBV6-3 to TRBJ1-1; D unclear. DNA for the CDR3: TGTGCCAGCAGTTACGTGGATGAAGCTTTCTTT. Its translation: CASSYVDEAFF.